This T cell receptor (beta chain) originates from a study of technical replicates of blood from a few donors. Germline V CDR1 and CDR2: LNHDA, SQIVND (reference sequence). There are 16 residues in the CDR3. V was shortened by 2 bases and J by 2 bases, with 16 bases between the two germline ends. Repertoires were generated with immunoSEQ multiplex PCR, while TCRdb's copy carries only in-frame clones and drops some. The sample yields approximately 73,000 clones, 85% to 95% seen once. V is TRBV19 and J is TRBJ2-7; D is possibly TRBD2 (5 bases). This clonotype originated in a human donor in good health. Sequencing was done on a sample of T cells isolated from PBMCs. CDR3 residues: CASSISVRAATYEQYF. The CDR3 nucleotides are TGTGCCAGTAGTATATCGGTTCGAGCGGCCACCTACGAGCAGTACTTC.